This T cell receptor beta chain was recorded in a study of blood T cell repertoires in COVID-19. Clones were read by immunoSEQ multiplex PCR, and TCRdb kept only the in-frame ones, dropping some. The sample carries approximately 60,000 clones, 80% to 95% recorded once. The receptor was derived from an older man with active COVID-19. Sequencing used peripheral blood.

CDR3 bases: TGTGCCAGCAGTGACAGGGGCAGTTCACCCCTCCACTTT. Translation gives CASSDRGSSPLHF. The J gene is TRBJ1-6, the V gene TRBV25-1; weak D call: TRBD1 (6 bases). Germline V gene sequence: CDR1 MGHDK, CDR2 SYGVNS. The V end was cut by 3 bases, the J end by 9 bases, with 9 bases between. CDR3 length equals 13 residues.